One and the same sample provided the 19 T cell receptor beta chains below, sequenced in a study of long-term antiretroviral therapy in people with HIV. Assay version v3.0 of immunoSEQ was used, and it was run at survey level. Using immunoSEQ multiplex PCR, the repertoire was profiled, and TCRdb retains in-frame clones only, with some absent. The sample has over 10,000 clones; roughly three quarters are singletons. The source was unsorted PBMCs, collected 0.8 years before starting antiretroviral therapy. Receptors originate from a woman aged 40 to 50 with HIV.

The V and J genes are TRBV5-4 and TRBJ1-2; D is unclear. Trimming removed 3 bases from V and 4 bases from J, with 13 bases in between. CDR3 size: 14 residues. Per germline, CDR1 SGHNT and CDR2 YYREEE (reference sequence). CDR3 DNA sequence: TGTGCCAGCAGCTCAAACAGAGGTAGCTATGGCTACACCTTC. This translates into CASSSNRGSYGYTF.

This chain's CDR3 is CASSLVRGGRNYGYTF. The CDR3 DNA reads TGTGCCAGCAGCTTAGTGAGGGGGGGGAGGAACTATGGCTACACCTTC. V gene TRBV7-9 combines with J gene TRBJ1-2; D may be TRBD1 (6 bases). From germline, CDR1 is SEHNR and CDR2 FQNEAQ (reference sequence). Trimming removed 1 base from V and 2 bases from J, with 14 bases in between. The CDR3 has 16 amino acids.

The genes are TRBV29-1 and TRBJ1-1, with 9 bases fitting TRBD1. Per the germline V gene, CDR1 is SQVTM and CDR2 is ANQGSEA. Losses at the gene ends were 1 base for V and 6 bases for J; bases not matched to a gene: 3. The CDR3 has 13 residues. Here the CDR3 DNA reads TGCAGCGTTGAAGTACAGGGGGCATCTGAAGCTTTCTTT. Protein product: CSVEVQGASEAFF.

By sample share, this clone is large. The chain joins TRBV5-1 to TRBJ1-5, with D unresolved. The CDR3 extends over 15 amino acids. Deletions cut 6 bases from V and 5 bases from J, with 18 bases between. CDR1 is SGHRS and CDR2 is YFSETQ in the germline V gene. For the CDR3, the DNA is TGCGCCAGCACCCAGAACGACAAAGCAGATCAGCCCCAGCATTTT. Amino acid sequence: CASTQNDKADQPQHF.

The chain carries TRBV27 and TRBJ2-7; perhaps TRBD1 as D (6 bases). The V end was cut by 5 bases, the J end by 2 bases, with 13 bases between. In germline, CDR1 is MNHEY, CDR2 SMNVEV (reference sequence). The CDR3 covers 14 residues. CDR3 loop: CASSPGQTPYEQYF. CDR3 in DNA: TGTGCCAGCAGTCCTGGACAGACCCCCTACGAGCAGTACTTC.

The chain combines TRBV29-1 with TRBJ2-1, with 11 bases aligning to TRBD2. The CDR3 is 13 amino acids. V trimming: 4 bases; J trimming: 9 bases; junction bases outside the gene matches: 5. CDR1 is SQVTM, CDR2 ANQGSEA, per germline. The CDR3 DNA reads as TGCAGCGTTGGGCTAGCGGGAGGTTTTGAGCAGTTCTTC. Its protein product is CSVGLAGGFEQFF.

This chain uses TRBV7-2 with TRBJ1-2, with TRBD1 matching over 7 bases. The CDR3 loop spans 14 amino acids. CDR1 SGHTA and CDR2 FQGNSA come from the germline V gene. Germline trimming cut 6 bases from V and 4 bases from J; bases unmatched to any gene: 8. The chain's CDR3 is CASRSTGSIYGYTF. The CDR3 DNA is TGTGCCAGCAGGTCGACAGGGTCCATCTATGGCTACACCTTC.

The chain couples TRBV9 to TRBJ2-7, with D tentatively TRBD1 (6 bases). Germline loops: CDR1 SGDLS, CDR2 YYNGEE. The germline V and J ends were trimmed by 0 bases and 6 bases, with 16 bases remaining between them. The CDR3 has 15 amino acids. Here the CDR3 reads CASSVVAQGRGEQYF. CDR3 coding DNA: TGTGCCAGCAGCGTAGTCGCACAGGGTCGGGGCGAGCAGTACTTC.

The chain combines TRBV5-4 with TRBJ2-5; D unclear. This CDR3 is built from 13 residues. CDR1 and CDR2 (germline): SGHNT, YYREEE (reference sequence). V was trimmed by 3 bases and J by 2 bases, leaving 8 bases between them. This CDR3 reads CASSSSLQETQYF. CDR3 DNA sequence: TGTGCCAGCAGCTCGAGCCTGCAAGAGACCCAGTACTTC.

The rearrangement joins TRBV6-6 to TRBJ1-2, with D possibly being TRBD1 (5 bases). Trimming removed 8 bases from V and 6 bases from J, with 16 bases in between. CDR3 length: 13 residues. Per the germline V gene, CDR1 is MNHNY and CDR2 is SVGAGI (reference sequence). The DNA of the CDR3 is TGTGCCAGCTCCGCCGGGGGGGAGAATGGCTACACCTTC. It encodes CASSAGGENGYTF.

The CDR3 here is CASSFIGAFYEQYF. CDR3 nucleotide sequence: TGTGCCAGCAGCTTTATTGGCGCTTTCTACGAGCAGTACTTC. The chain is built from TRBV7-2 and TRBJ2-7; D not resolved. Trimming took off 3 bases at V and 3 bases at J, with 12 bases between the two ends. Germline loops: CDR1 SGHTA, CDR2 FQGNSA. The CDR3 is made up of 14 amino acids.

The V call is TRBV9, the J call TRBJ2-7; 7 nucleotides line up with TRBD1. The CDR3 consists of 16 residues. Germline V gene data show CDR1 as SGDLS and CDR2 as YYNGEE. With V trimmed by 0 bases and J by 5 bases, 11 bases remained unmatched. CDR3 in amino acids: CASSVDPGQGQDEQYF. Written as DNA, the CDR3 is TGTGCCAGCAGCGTAGATCCGGGACAAGGACAGGACGAGCAGTACTTC.

The gene calls are TRBV18 and TRBJ1-4, with 7 nucleotides matching TRBD1. CDR3 size: 15 residues. From germline, CDR1 is KGHSH and CDR2 LQKENI. V dropped 6 bases and J dropped 0; count of bases not matched to a gene: 4. CDR3: CASSPGTATNEKLFF. Here the CDR3 DNA reads TGTGCCAGCTCCCCCGGGACAGCAACTAATGAAAAACTGTTTTTT.

The sample holds one count of this clone. The gene calls are TRBV5-6 and TRBJ1-1, with D maybe TRBD1 (5 bases). The CDR3 loop spans 13 amino acids. The germline V and J ends were trimmed by 4 bases and 2 bases, with 9 bases remaining between them. In germline, CDR1 is SGHDT, CDR2 YYEEEE. The CDR3 sequence is CASSHGGNTEAFF. DNA of the CDR3: TGTGCCAGCAGCCACGGGGGAAACACTGAAGCTTTCTTT.

The table lists this clone with a count of one. This chain joins TRBV6-5 and TRBJ1-4; D possibly corresponds to TRBD1 (6 bases). Germline V gene lookup returns CDR1 MNHEY and CDR2 SVGAGI. CDR3 length: 15 residues. V was cut by 5 bases and J by 2 bases, with 12 bases left in between. The DNA for the CDR3 is TGTGCCAGCAGTCCGACAGGAATCACTAATGAAAAACTGTTTTTT. Protein: CASSPTGITNEKLFF.

V is TRBV18 and J is TRBJ2-7; possibly TRBD2 for D (5 bases). Germline CDR1 KGHSH, CDR2 LQKENI. The CDR3 has 14 amino acids. Trimming took off 3 bases at V and 4 bases at J, with 13 bases between the two ends. The CDR3 DNA reads as TGTGCCAGCTCACCGGACTTCGCCCGGTACGAGCAGTACTTC. It codes for CASSPDFARYEQYF.

This chain connects TRBV2 to TRBJ1-5; 9 positions match TRBD1. Germline V lookup: CDR1 SNHLY, CDR2 FYNNEI. The CDR3 has 15 amino acids. Trimming took 4 bases from V and 4 from J; bases not matched to a gene: 5. The CDR3 sequence is CASSADRGTNQPQHF. For the CDR3, the DNA is TGTGCCAGCAGTGCTGACAGGGGGACTAATCAGCCCCAGCATTTT.

This rearrangement joins TRBV19 to TRBJ2-7; D is uncertain. V was shortened by 0 bases and J by 0 bases, with 6 bases between the two germline ends. CDR1 is LNHDA and CDR2 is SQIVND in the germline V gene (reference sequence). The length of the CDR3 is 14 residues. The CDR3 DNA sequence: TGTGCCAGTAGTATAGACTACAGCTCCTACGAGCAGTACTTC. It encodes CASSIDYSSYEQYF.

CDR3 sequence reads: CAWRETGDTEAFF. CDR3 in DNA: TGTGCCTGGAGGGAAACAGGGGACACTGAAGCTTTCTTT. This chain connects TRBV30 to TRBJ1-1; 7 bases align to TRBD1. J gave up 3 bases and V 3 bases, and 4 bases lay outside the gene matches. CDR3 length equals 13 residues. Per the germline V gene, CDR1 is GTSNPN and CDR2 is SVGIG (reference sequence).